The 25 T cell receptor beta chains below were found in one sample sequenced in a study of molecular identifiers for immune sequencing clone quantification. TCRdb redid the calling of the PCR reads with MiXCR, one entry per CDR3 protein. The data show 600,000 to 650,000 distinct CDR3 sequences, about 20% seen once. The specimen was naive CD8+ T cells from blood, with Jurkat cell RNA spiked in. The subset here: FACS-sorted CD8+CD4-CCR7+CD45RA+ naive T cells. These receptors were taken from a human donor in good health. Some libraries in this study had Jurkat cell RNA spiked in.

This clonotype was seen ten or more times. V usage is TRBV3-1 and J usage is TRBJ2-7, with TRBD1 as a possible D gene (6 bases). The CDR3 runs 16 residues. CDR1 and CDR2 (germline): LGHDT, YNNKEL (reference sequence). Trimming took off 2 bases at V and 3 bases at J, with 17 bases between the two ends. CDR3 protein: CASSQHLGGVGYEQYF. In DNA form, the CDR3 reads TGTGCCAGCAGCCAACACCTAGGGGGTGTGGGCTACGAGCAGTACTTC.

This clonotype was detected many times. The gene calls are TRBV19 and TRBJ2-7; possible D gene TRBD1, 6 bases. Trimming stripped 4 bases from V and 1 base from J, with 14 bases between. This CDR3 comprises 15 residues. Germline lookup yields CDR1 LNHDA and CDR2 SQIVND (reference sequence). CDR3 in DNA: TGTGCCAGTAGTACCCGCGGACAGAGTTCCTACGAGCAGTACTTC. This codes for CASSTRGQSSYEQYF.

This clonotype was picked up a small number of times. This CDR3 is missing its conserved last phenylalanine or tryptophan, likely due to a read error. V gene TRBV13 combines with J gene TRBJ2-5; D tentatively reads TRBD1 or TRBD2 (5 bases each). The germline V and J ends were trimmed by 5 bases and 1 base, with 11 bases remaining between them. The CDR3 runs 14 residues. CDR1 PRHDT and CDR2 FYEKMQ come from the germline V gene (reference sequence). The CDR3 spells CASSSERGQETQYS. Written as DNA, the CDR3 is TGTGCCAGCAGCAGCGAGAGGGGCCAAGAGACCCAGTACTCC.

The chain uses TRBV20-1 and TRBJ2-2; TRBD2 matches at 9 bases. V lost 6 bases and J lost 7; bases outside the gene matches: 15. Germline-derived CDR1 and CDR2 are DFQATT and SNEGSKA (reference sequence). The CDR3 sequence is 16 residues long. The CDR3 DNA follows: TGCAGTGCAGACCGTCGCGGGGGGGCGGTAGGCGGGGAGCTGTTTTTT. This gives the protein CSADRRGGAVGGELFF.

With regard to this clonotype: A much larger clone differs by one base, so this may be a read error. This chain connects TRBV4-1 to TRBJ2-7; 7 bases are shared with TRBD2. Trimming at V came to 1 base and at J to 3 bases, leaving 3 bases not matched to a gene. Germline V lookup: CDR1 MGHRA, CDR2 YSYEKL. The CDR3 contains 14 residues. The chain's CDR3 is CASSQGRGVYEQYF. CDR3 sequence (DNA): TGCGCCAGCAGCCAAGGACGGGGGGTCTACGAGCAGTACTTC.

This clonotype was observed many times. V and J are TRBV12-3 or TRBV12-4 and TRBJ1-5; D perhaps matches TRBD1 (6 bases). The V gene lost 5 bases and the J gene lost 2 bases, with 19 bases spanning the gap. This CDR3 region has 17 residues. CDR3 DNA sequence: TGTGCCAGCAGTCCCTACGACGGAGGGGGAGGCAATCAGCCCCAGCATTTT. Amino acids: CASSPYDGGGGNQPQHF.

The genes are TRBV5-6 and TRBJ1-2; unclear D gene. CDR1 is SGHDT, CDR2 YYEEEE, per germline. The CDR3 length is 16 residues. V was cut by 4 bases and J by 5 bases, with 21 bases left in between. The CDR3 DNA sequence: TGTGCCAGCAGCCCCAAACTCGGGTGGTCGGAATATGGCTACACCTTC. This sequence encodes CASSPKLGWSEYGYTF.

This clonotype appeared a few times. This rearrangement joins TRBV4-1 to TRBJ1-2; D might be TRBD1 (6 bases). V shed 3 bases and J shed 2 bases, with 16 bases lying between them. The CDR3 totals 16 residues. Germline V gene lookup returns CDR1 MGHRA and CDR2 YSYEKL. DNA of the CDR3: TGCGCCAGCAGCCAGGATCATAACACAGGGAACTATGGCTACACCTTC. Its translation: CASSQDHNTGNYGYTF.

This chain uses TRBV12-3 or TRBV12-4 with TRBJ1-4; no definite D call. This CDR3 contains 15 residues. The V and J ends lost 6 bases and 0 bases respectively, with 11 bases between them. This CDR3 is CASSSIIATNEKLFF. The CDR3 region has the DNA TGTGCCAGCAGCTCTATTATTGCAACTAATGAAAAACTGTTTTTT.

The V and J genes are TRBV20-1 and TRBJ1-4, with TRBD1 as a possible D gene (6 bases). CDR1 and CDR2 from the germline V gene are DFQATT and SNEGSKA (reference sequence). The CDR3 runs 13 residues. Trimming took off 3 bases at V and 8 bases at J, with 13 bases between the two ends. CDR3 sequence: CSAREAGVEKLFF. CDR3 DNA sequence: TGCAGTGCTAGGGAGGCAGGGGTGGAAAAACTGTTTTTT.

This clonotype was counted ten times or more. The CDR3 region has the DNA TGCGCCAGCAGCCAAGTTTCAGGGGCCGGCGAGCAGTACTTC. Translated: CASSQVSGAGEQYF. The chain has TRBV4-1 and TRBJ2-7, with D perhaps matching TRBD1 (6 bases). The CDR3 is 14 amino acids. V was clipped by 1 base and J by 6 bases, with 13 bases between them. The germline V gene encodes CDR1 MGHRA and CDR2 YSYEKL.

This clonotype was recorded at least ten times. The chain couples TRBV25-1 to TRBJ1-1, with D hard to call. The CDR3 has 15 residues. The germline CDR1 and CDR2 sequences are MGHDK and SYGVNS. Trimming left V 7 bases short and J 0 bases short, with 15 bases between. CDR3 in amino acids: CASIGGRELNTEAFF. The CDR3 DNA follows: TGTGCCAGCATAGGCGGAAGGGAACTGAACACTGAAGCTTTCTTT.

The sample holds one count of this clonotype. It may be a read error: a sequence one base away is much more abundant. This CDR3 fails to terminate in the conserved phenylalanine or tryptophan, so it likely reflects a read error. The chain combines TRBV10-2 with TRBJ1-2; 7 bases align to TRBD1. CDR1 is WSHSY, CDR2 SAAADI, per germline. The V and J ends lost 6 bases and 4 bases, in that order; junction bases with no gene match: 5. The CDR3 contains 13 residues. The CDR3 sequence: CASRGTEFYGYTL. DNA of the CDR3: TGCGCCAGCAGGGGGACAGAATTCTATGGCTACACCCTC.

This clonotype was seen many times. V gene TRBV7-6 combines with J gene TRBJ2-2, with D perhaps TRBD1 (5 bases). V lost 5 bases, J lost 3 bases, and 10 bases lay in between. The germline gives CDR1 SGHVS, CDR2 FNYEAQ. The CDR3 spans 14 residues. The CDR3 spells CASSQTGYTGELFF. The CDR3 coding sequence is TGTGCCAGCAGCCAAACAGGTTACACCGGGGAGCTGTTTTTT.

This clonotype has at least ten counts. V gene TRBV24-1 combines with J gene TRBJ2-2; maybe TRBD2 (6 bases). Germline V CDR1 and CDR2: KGHDR, SFDVKD. CDR3 size: 17 residues. The ends were cut back, 3 bases at V and 4 bases at J, with 17 bases in the middle. Here the CDR3 reads CATSDRRTTRFTGELFF. The CDR3 coding sequence is TGTGCCACCAGTGATCGTCGGACTACCCGATTCACCGGGGAGCTGTTTTTT.

This clonotype was counted many times. J is TRBJ2-7 and V is TRBV5-1, with no clear D. Germline V CDR1 and CDR2: SGHRS, YFSETQ. V lost 4 bases to trimming and J lost 4 bases, with 15 bases between them. This CDR3 contains 14 residues. This CDR3 reads CASSLGLPTYEQYF. In nucleotides, the CDR3 is TGCGCCAGCAGCCTGGGGTTGCCGACTTACGAGCAGTACTTC.

This clonotype was recorded at least ten times. This sequence joins TRBV5-6 and TRBJ2-7; 14 nucleotides align to TRBD2. J was trimmed by 3 bases and V by 4 bases; bases with no gene match: 9. CDR1 is SGHDT, CDR2 YYEEEE, per germline. The CDR3 covers 17 residues. In nucleotides, the CDR3 is TGTGCCAGCAGCCCCGGACTAGCGGGAGGCCCGAACTACGAGCAGTACTTC. It codes for CASSPGLAGGPNYEQYF.

This clonotype was observed many times. The gene calls are TRBV19 and TRBJ2-5; unclear D gene. The length of the CDR3 is 13 residues. Trimming took 5 bases from V and 1 from J, leaving 8 bases between them. From germline, CDR1 is LNHDA and CDR2 SQIVND (reference sequence). In nucleotides, the CDR3 is TGTGCCAGTAGTTTCTGGGGCCAAGAGACCCAGTACTTC. Translated: CASSFWGQETQYF.

This clonotype showed up many times. This sequence joins TRBV7-6 and TRBJ2-4; 9 bases agree with TRBD1. V lost 3 bases and J lost 8; bases outside the gene matches: 8. This CDR3 has 15 residues. Germline values: CDR1 SGHVS, CDR2 FNYEAQ. CDR3 residues: CASSLGGGQGDIQYF. CDR3 coding DNA: TGTGCCAGCAGCTTGGGGGGGGGACAGGGAGACATTCAGTACTTC.

This clonotype was seen a few times. This sequence joins TRBV12-3 or TRBV12-4 and TRBJ2-5; no clear D gene. V lost 9 bases, J lost 4 bases, and 15 bases lay in between. This CDR3 contains 13 residues. The CDR3 reads CASTPPSRETQYF. The CDR3, as DNA: TGTGCCAGTACCCCCCCCTCTCGAGAGACCCAGTACTTC.

CDR3 coding DNA: TGCAGCGTTGAAACAGGGGGGGCGCAAATGAAGAACACTGAAGCTTTCTTT. Translating it yields CSVETGGAQMKNTEAFF. The J gene is TRBJ1-1, the V gene TRBV29-1; 8 bases map to TRBD1. Germline V lookup: CDR1 SQVTM, CDR2 ANQGSEA. There are 17 residues in the CDR3. V shed 2 bases, J shed 1 base, and the junction held 12 bases outside the gene matches.

The count of this clonotype is one. The junction departs from germline at one end; a sequencing error may be responsible. This chain uses TRBV2 with TRBJ2-3; the D gene is possibly TRBD1 (6 bases). Germline values: CDR1 SNHLY, CDR2 FYNNEI. The CDR3 has 18 amino acids. The CDR3 region has the DNA TGTGCCAGCAGTGAGAGACAGGAAGCTGCGATTATCACAGATACGCAATATTTT. This codes for CASSERQEAAIITDTQYF.

This clonotype was counted at least ten times. V and J are TRBV14 and TRBJ1-2; D remains ambiguous. V gave up 0 bases and J gave up 8 bases, with 16 bases separating them. Germline CDR1 reads SGHDN; CDR2 reads FVKESK. The CDR3 covers 15 residues. In nucleotides, the CDR3 is TGTGCCAGCAGCCAAGAGAGGTTCGGGTTGAGAGGCTACACCTTC. It specifies CASSQERFGLRGYTF.

As regards this clonotype: Germline is not matched at one junction end, which may reflect a read error. The chain combines TRBV4-3 with TRBJ2-1; TRBD2 matches at 7 bases. The CDR3 is 16 amino acids. CDR1 is LGHNA and CDR2 is YSLEER in the germline V gene. The CDR3 reads CASSQDGGGTYNGQFF. CDR3 nucleotides: TGCGCCAGCAGCCAAGATGGGGGGGGGACCTACAATGGGCAGTTCTTC.

This clonotype has more than one count but fewer than ten. This sequence joins TRBV24-1 and TRBJ2-1; D is unresolved. V lost 4 bases and J 8 bases, leaving 5 bases between the germline ends. Germline V gene lookup returns CDR1 KGHDR and CDR2 SFDVKD. The CDR3 sequence is 11 residues long. The CDR3 sequence: CATSEGYEQFF. The DNA for the CDR3 is TGTGCCACCAGTGAAGGATATGAGCAGTTCTTC.